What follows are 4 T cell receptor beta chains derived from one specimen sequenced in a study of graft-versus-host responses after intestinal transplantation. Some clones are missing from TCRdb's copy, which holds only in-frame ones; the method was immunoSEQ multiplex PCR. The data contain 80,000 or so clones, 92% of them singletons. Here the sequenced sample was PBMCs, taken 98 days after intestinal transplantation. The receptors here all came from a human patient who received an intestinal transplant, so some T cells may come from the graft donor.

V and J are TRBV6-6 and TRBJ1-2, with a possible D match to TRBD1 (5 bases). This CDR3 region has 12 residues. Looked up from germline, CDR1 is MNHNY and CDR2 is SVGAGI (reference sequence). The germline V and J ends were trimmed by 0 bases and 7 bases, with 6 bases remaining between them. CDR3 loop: CASSYSRGGYTF. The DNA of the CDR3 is TGTGCCAGCAGTTACTCAAGGGGTGGCTACACCTTC.

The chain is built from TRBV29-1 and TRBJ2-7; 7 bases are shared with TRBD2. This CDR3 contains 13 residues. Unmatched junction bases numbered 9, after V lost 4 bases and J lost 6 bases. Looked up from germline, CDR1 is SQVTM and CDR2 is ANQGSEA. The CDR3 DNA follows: TGCAGCGTTGTGTGGGCGGGGGTCCTCGAGCAGTACTTC. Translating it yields CSVVWAGVLEQYF.

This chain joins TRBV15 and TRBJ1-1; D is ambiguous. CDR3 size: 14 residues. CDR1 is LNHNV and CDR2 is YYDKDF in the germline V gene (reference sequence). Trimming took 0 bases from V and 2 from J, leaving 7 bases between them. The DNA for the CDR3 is TGTGCCACCAGCAGAGATTCTACAAACACTGAAGCTTTCTTT. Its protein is CATSRDSTNTEAFF.

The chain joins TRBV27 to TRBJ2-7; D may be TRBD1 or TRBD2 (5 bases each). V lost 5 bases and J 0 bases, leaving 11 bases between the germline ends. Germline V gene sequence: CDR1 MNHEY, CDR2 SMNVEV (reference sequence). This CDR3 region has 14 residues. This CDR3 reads CASSVRDGSYEQYF. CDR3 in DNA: TGTGCCAGCAGTGTCCGGGACGGCTCCTACGAGCAGTACTTC.